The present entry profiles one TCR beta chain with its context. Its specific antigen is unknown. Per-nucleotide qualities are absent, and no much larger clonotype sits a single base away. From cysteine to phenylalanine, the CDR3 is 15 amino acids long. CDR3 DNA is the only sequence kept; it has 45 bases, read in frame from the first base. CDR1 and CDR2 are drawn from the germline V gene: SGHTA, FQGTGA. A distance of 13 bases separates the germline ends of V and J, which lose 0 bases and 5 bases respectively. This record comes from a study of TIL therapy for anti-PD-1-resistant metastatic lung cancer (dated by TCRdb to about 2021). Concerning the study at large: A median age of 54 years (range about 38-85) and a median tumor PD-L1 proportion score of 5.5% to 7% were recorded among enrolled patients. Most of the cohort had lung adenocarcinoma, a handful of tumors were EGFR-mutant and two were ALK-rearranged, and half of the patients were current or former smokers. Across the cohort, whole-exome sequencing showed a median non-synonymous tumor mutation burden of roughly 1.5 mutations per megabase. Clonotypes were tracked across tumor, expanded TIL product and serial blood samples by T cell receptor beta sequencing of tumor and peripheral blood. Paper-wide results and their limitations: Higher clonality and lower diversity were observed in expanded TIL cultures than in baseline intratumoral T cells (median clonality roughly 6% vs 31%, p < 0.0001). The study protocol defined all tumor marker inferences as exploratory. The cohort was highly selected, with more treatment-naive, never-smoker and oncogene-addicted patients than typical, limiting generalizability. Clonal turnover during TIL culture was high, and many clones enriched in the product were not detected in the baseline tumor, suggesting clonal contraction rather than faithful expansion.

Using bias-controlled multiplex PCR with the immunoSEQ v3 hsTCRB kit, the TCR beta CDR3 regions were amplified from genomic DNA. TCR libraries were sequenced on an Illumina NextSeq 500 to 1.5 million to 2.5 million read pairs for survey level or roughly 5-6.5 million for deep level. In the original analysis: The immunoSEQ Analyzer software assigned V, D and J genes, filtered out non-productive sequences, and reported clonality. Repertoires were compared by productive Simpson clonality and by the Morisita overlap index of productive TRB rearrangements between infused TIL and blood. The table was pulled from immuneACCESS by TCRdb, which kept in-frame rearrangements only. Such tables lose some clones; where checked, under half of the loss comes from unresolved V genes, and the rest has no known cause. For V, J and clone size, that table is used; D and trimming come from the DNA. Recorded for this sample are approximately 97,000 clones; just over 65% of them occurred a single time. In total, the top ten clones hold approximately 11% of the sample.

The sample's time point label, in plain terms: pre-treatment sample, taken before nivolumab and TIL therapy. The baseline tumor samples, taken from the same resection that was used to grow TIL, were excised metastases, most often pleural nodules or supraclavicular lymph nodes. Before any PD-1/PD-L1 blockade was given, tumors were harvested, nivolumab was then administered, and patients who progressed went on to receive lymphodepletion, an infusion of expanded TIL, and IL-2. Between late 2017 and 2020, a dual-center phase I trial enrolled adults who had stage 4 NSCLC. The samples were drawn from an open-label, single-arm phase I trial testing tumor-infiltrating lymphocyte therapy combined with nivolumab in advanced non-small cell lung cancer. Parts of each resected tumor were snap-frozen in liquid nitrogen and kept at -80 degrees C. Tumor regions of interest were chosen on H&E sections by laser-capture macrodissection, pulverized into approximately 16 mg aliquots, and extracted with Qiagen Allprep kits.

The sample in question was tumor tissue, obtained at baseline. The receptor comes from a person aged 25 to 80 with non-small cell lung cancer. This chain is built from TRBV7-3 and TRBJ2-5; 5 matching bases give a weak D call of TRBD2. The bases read TGTGCCAGCAGCTTAACGATGTCGGGGATTGAGACCCAGTACTTC. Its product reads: CASSLTMSGIETQYF.